The TCR beta chain described here comes from a study of PD-L1 blockade in urothelial cancer. Background on the study: Analysis of the blood was performed 3 weeks (second dose) and 6 weeks after treatment start. The study recovered a median of around 130,000 T cells per blood sample.

Libraries were prepared by immunoSEQ multiplex PCR; TCRdb keeps only in-frame clonotypes and omits some of them. This sample has 90,000 to 100,000 clones; almost 90% occur once, and the top ten carry around 1.7%. Study-level points and caveats: More expansion of tumor-associated blood clones, seen at 3 weeks, marked durable-benefit patients.

Time point defined: pretreatment peripheral blood. Pretreatment and on-treatment blood mononuclear cell samples were taken, totaling between 1 and 8 time points per patient. Trimming removed 4 bases from V and 5 bases from J; junction bases left unmatched: 6. Germline loops: CDR1 LGHNA, CDR2 YNFKEQ. This CDR3 comprises 14 residues. Comments on this clone: Its specificity is unknown.

This TCR came from a man between 60 and 75 years old with urothelial cancer. V usage is TRBV4-2 and J usage is TRBJ2-7; 9 bases align to TRBD2. Sequencing used PBMCs, obtained around atezolizumab (anti-PD-L1) treatment. CDR3 coding DNA: TGTGCCAGCAGCCGCCAAGCTAGCGGGAACGAGCAGTACTTC. Translating gives CASSRQASGNEQYF.